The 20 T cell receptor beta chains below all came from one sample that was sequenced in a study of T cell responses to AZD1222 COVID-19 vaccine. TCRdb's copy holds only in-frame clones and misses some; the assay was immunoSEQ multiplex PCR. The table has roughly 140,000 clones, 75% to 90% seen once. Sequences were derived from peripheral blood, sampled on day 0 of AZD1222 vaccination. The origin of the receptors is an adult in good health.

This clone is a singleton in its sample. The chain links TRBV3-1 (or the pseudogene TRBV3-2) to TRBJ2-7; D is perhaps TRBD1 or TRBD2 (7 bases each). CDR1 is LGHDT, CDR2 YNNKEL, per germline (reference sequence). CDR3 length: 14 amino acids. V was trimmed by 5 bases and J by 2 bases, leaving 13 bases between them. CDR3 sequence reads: CASSAGRGPYEQYF. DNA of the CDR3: TGTGCCAGCAGCGCTGGGAGGGGGCCCTACGAGCAGTACTTC.

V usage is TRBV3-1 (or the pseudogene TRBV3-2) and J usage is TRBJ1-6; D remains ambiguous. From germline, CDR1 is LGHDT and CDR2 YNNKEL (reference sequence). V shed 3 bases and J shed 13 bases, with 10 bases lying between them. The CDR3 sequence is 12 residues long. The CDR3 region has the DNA TGTGCCAGCAGCCAGACCACGGGTCCCCTCCACTTT. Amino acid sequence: CASSQTTGPLHF.

In nucleotides, the CDR3 is TGTGCCAGCAGTCGGACAGGGGGCGCATATACGCAGTATTTT. Translation: CASSRTGGAYTQYF. The gene calls are TRBV6-5 and TRBJ2-3, with 11 bases fitting TRBD1. Germline lookup yields CDR1 MNHEY and CDR2 SVGAGI. This CDR3 region has 14 residues. V trimming: 5 bases; J trimming: 7 bases; junction bases outside the gene matches: 5.

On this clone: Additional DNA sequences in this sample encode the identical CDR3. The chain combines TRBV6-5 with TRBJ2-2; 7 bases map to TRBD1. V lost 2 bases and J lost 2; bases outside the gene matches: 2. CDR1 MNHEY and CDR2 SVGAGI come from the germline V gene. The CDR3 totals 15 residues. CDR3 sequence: CASSYDRANTGELFF. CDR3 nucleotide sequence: TGTGCCAGCAGTTACGACAGGGCCAACACCGGGGAGCTGTTTTTT.

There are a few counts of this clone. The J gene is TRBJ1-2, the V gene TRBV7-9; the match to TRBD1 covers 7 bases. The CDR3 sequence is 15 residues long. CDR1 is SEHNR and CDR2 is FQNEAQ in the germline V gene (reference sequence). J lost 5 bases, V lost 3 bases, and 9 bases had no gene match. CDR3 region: CASSFIQGKRYGYTF. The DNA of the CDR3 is TGTGCCAGCAGCTTTATACAGGGGAAGCGGTATGGCTACACCTTC.

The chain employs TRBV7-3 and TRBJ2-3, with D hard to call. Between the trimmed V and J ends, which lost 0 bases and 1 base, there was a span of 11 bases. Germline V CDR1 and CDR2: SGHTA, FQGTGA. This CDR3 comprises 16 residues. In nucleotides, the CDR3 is TGTGCCAGCAGCTTAACACCGGTAACCCGCACAGATACGCAGTATTTT. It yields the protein CASSLTPVTRTDTQYF.

CDR3 bases: TGTGCCAGCGACAGGGGTGGGAACACTGAAGCTTTCTTT. Its protein product is CASDRGGNTEAFF. The V call is TRBV19, the J call TRBJ1-1; 8 bases agree with TRBD1. CDR1 and CDR2 from the germline V gene are LNHDA and SQIVND (reference sequence). The CDR3 covers 13 residues. The V gene end was trimmed by 9 bases and the J gene end by 1 base; junction bases not matched to a gene: 4.

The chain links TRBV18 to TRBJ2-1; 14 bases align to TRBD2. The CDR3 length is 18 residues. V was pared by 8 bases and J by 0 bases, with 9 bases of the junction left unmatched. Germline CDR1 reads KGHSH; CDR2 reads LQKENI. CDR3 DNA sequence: TGTGCCAGCCGAACGGGCGGGACTAGCGGGAGCTCCTACAATGAGCAGTTCTTC. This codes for CASRTGGTSGSSYNEQFF.

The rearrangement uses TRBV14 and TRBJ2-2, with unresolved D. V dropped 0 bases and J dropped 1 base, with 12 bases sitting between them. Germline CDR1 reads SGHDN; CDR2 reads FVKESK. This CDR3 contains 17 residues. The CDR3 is CASSQDLRFGNTGELFF. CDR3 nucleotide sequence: TGTGCCAGCAGCCAAGATCTAAGGTTCGGGAACACCGGGGAGCTGTTTTTT.

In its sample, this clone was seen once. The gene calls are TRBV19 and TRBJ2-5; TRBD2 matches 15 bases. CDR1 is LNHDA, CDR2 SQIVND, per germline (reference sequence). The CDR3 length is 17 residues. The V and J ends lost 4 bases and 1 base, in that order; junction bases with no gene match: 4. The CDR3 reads CASSRGLAGGSQETQYF. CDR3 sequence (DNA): TGTGCCAGTAGTAGGGGACTAGCGGGGGGTTCCCAAGAGACCCAGTACTTC.

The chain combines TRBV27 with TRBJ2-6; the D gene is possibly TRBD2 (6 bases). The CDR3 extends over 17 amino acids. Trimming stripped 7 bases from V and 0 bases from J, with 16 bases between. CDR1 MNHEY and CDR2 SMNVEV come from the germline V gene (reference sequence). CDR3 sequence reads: CASKSGVPLSGANVLTF. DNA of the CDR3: TGTGCCAGCAAGTCGGGAGTCCCCCTCTCTGGGGCCAACGTCCTGACTTTC. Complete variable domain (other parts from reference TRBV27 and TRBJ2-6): EAQVTQNPRYLITVTGKKLTVTCSQNMNHEYMSWYRQDPGLGLRQIYYSMNVEVTDKGDVPEGYKVSRKEKRNFPLILESPSPNQTSLYFCASKSGVPLSGANVLTFGAGSRLTVL.

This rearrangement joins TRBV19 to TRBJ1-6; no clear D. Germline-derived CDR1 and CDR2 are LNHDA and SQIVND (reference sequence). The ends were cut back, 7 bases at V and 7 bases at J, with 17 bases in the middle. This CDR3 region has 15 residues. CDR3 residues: CASNGVGSVNSPLHF. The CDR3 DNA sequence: TGTGCCAGTAACGGGGTGGGGTCCGTGAATTCACCCCTCCACTTT.

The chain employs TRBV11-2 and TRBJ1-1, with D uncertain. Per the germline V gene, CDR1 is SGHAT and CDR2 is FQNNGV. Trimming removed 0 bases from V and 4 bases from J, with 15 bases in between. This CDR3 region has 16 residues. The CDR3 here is CASSLDIGNPSTEAFF. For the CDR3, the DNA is TGTGCCAGCAGCTTAGATATAGGGAACCCGAGCACTGAAGCTTTCTTT.

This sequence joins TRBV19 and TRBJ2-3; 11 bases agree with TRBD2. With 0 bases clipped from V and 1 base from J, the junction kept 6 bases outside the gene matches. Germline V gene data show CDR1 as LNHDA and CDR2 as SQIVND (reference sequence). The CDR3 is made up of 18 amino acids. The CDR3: CASSIDPSGRFRTDTQYF. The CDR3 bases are TGTGCCAGTAGTATAGACCCTAGCGGGAGGTTTCGCACAGATACGCAGTATTTT.

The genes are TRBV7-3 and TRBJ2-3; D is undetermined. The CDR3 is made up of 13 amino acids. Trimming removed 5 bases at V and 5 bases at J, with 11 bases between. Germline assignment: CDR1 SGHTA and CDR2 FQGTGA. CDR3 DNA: TGTGCCAGCAGCCCCCCTGGGGTAGATACGCAGTATTTT. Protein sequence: CASSPPGVDTQYF.

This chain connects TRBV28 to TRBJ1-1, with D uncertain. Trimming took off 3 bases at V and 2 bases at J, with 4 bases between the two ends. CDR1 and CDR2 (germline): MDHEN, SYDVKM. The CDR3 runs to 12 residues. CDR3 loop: CASSFRNTEAFF. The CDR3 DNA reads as TGTGCCAGCAGTTTTCGAAACACTGAAGCTTTCTTT.

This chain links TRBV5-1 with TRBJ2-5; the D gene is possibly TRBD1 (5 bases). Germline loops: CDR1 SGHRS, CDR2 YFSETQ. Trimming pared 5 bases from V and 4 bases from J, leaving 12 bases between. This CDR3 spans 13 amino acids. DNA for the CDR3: TGCGCCAGCAGTTCCCTAGACAGAGAGACCCAGTACTTC. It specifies CASSSLDRETQYF.

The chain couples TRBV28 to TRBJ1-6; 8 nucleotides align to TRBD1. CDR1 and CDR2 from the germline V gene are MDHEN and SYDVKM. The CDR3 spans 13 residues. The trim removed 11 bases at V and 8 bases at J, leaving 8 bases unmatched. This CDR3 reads CAGRTGFDSPLHF. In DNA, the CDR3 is TGTGCCGGGAGGACAGGGTTCGATTCACCCCTCCACTTT.

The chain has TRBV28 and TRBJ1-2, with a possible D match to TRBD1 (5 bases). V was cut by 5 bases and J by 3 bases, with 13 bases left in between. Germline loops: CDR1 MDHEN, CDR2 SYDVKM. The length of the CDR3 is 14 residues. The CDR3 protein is CASSKRGEYYGYTF. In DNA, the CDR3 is TGTGCCAGCAGTAAGAGGGGCGAGTACTATGGCTACACCTTC.

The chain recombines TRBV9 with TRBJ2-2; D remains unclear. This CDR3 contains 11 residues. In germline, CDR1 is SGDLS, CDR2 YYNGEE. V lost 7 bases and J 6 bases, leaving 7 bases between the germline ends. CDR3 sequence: CASGGSGELFF. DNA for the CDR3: TGTGCCAGCGGCGGATCCGGGGAGCTGTTTTTT.